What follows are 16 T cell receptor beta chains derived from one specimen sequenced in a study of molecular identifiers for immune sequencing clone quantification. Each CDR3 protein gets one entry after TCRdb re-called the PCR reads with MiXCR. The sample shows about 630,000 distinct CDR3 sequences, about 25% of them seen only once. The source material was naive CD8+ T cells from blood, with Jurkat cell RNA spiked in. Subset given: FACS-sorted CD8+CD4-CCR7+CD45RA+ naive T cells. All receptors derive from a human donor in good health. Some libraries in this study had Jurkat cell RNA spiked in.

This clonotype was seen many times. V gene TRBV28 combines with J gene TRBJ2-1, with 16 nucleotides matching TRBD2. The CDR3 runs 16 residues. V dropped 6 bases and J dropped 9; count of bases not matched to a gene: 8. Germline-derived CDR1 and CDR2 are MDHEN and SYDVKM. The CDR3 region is CASRSGLAGGFGEQFF. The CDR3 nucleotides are TGTGCCAGCAGGTCGGGACTAGCGGGGGGGTTCGGTGAGCAGTTCTTC.

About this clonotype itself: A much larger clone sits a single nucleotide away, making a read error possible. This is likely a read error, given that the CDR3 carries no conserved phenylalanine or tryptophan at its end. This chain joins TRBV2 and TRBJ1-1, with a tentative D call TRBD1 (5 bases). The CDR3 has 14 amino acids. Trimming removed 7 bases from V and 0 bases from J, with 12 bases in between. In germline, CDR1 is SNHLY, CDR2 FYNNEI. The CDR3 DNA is TGTGCCAGCAAGGGTGGCAGGGTGAACACTGAAGCTTTCCTT. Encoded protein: CASKGGRVNTEAFL.

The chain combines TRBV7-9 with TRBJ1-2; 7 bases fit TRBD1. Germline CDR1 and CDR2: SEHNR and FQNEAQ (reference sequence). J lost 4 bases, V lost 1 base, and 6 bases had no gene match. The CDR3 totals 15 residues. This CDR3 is CASSLEFRQGYGYTF. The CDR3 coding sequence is TGTGCCAGCAGCTTAGAATTCAGACAGGGCTATGGCTACACCTTC.

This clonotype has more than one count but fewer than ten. The CDR3 protein is CASTREVGTGELFF. CDR3 DNA sequence: TGTGCCAGCACCAGGGAGGTTGGCACCGGGGAGCTGTTTTTT. This chain uses TRBV5-4 with TRBJ2-2; weak D call: TRBD2 (6 bases). The CDR3 extends over 14 amino acids. In germline, CDR1 is SGHNT, CDR2 YYREEE (reference sequence). The V end lost 6 bases, the J end lost 4 bases, and 13 bases lay between the germline ends.

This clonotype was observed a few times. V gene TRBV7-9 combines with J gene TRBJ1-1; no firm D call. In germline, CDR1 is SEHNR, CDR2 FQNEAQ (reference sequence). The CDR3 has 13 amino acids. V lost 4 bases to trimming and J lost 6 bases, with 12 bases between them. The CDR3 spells CASSYENWAEAFF. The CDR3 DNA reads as TGTGCCAGCAGCTACGAGAATTGGGCTGAAGCTTTCTTT.

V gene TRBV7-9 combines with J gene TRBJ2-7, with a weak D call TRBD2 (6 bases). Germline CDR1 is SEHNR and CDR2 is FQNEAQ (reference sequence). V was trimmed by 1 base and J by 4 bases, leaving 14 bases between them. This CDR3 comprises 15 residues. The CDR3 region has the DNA TGTGCCAGCAGCTTAGATCTAGCGTGGGGATACGAGCAGTACTTC. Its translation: CASSLDLAWGYEQYF.

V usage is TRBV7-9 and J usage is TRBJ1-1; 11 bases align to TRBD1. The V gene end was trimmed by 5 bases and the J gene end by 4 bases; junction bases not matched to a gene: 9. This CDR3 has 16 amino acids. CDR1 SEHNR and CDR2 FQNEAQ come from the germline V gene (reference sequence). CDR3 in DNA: TGTGCCAGCAGCCTGCCCGGACAGGGGGCATCCACTGAAGCTTTCTTT. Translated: CASSLPGQGASTEAFF.

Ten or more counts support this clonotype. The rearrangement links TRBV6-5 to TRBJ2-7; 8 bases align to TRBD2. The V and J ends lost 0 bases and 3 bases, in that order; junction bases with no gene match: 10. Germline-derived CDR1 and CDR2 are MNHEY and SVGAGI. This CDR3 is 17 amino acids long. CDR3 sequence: CASSYSSSGGPIYEQYF. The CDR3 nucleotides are TGTGCCAGCAGTTACTCGTCCTCGGGAGGGCCCATCTACGAGCAGTACTTC.

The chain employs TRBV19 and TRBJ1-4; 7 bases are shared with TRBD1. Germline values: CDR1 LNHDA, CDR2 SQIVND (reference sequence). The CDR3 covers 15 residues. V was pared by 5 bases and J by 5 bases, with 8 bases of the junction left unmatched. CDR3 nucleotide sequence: TGTGCCAGTAGTCCACAGGGGTACGGGAATGAAAAACTGTTTTTT. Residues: CASSPQGYGNEKLFF.

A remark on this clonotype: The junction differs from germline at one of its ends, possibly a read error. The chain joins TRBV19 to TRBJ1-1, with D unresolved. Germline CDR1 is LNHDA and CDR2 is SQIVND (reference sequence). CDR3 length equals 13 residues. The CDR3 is CAGSISLNTEAFF. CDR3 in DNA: TGTGCCGGTAGTATTTCCTTGAACACTGAAGCTTTCTTT.

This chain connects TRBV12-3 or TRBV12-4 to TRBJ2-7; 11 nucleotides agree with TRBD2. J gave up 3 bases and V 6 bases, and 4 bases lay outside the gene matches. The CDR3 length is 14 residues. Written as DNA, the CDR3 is TGTGCCAGCAGAACTAGCGGGAGTTTCTACGAGCAGTACTTC. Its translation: CASRTSGSFYEQYF.

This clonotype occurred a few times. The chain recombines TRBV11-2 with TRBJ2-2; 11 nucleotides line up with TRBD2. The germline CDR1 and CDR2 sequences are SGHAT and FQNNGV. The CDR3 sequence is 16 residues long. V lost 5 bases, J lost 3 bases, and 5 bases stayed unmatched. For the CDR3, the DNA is TGTGCCAGCAGCCCGCTAGCGGGAGGTGACACCGGGGAGCTGTTTTTT. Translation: CASSPLAGGDTGELFF.

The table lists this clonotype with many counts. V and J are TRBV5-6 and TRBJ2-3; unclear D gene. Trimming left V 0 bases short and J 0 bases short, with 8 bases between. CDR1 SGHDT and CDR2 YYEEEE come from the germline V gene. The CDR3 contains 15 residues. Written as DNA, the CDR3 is TGTGCCAGCAGCTTGGTTCAGGCTAGCACAGATACGCAGTATTTT. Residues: CASSLVQASTDTQYF.

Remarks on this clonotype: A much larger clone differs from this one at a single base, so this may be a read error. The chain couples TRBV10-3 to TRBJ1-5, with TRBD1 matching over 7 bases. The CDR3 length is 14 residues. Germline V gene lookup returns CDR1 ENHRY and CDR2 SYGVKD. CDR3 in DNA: TGTGCCATCAGTGATGGTCAGGGGGACCAGCCCCGGCATTTT. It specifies CAISDGQGDQPRHF.

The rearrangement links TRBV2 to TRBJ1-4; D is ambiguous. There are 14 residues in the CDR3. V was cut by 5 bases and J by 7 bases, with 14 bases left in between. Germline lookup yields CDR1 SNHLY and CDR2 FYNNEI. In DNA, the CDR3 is TGTGCCAGCAGTCAGACCCAAGCCGTTGAAAAACTGTTTTTT. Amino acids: CASSQTQAVEKLFF.

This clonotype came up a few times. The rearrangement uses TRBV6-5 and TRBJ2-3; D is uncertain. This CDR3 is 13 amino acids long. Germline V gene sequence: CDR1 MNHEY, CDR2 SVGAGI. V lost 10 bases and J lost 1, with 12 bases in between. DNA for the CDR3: TGTGCCACCCGGGCAAGGGGCACAGATACGCAGTATTTT. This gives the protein CATRARGTDTQYF.